This TCR beta chain was sequenced during a study of CD8 T cells in Susac syndrome. The CDR3 extends over 14 amino acids. The ends were cut back, 5 bases at V and 8 bases at J, with 18 bases in the middle. CDR1 is SGHTA and CDR2 is FQGNSA in the germline V gene. An input of about 0.45 to 1 ug of RNA was subjected to reverse transcription using random hexamers. The immunoSEQ assay covered 54 Vbeta and 13 Jbeta segments for CDR3. A single record per CDR3 protein comes from TCRdb applying MiXCR to the immunoSEQ multiplex PCR reads. Among approximately 190,000 distinct CDR3 sequences listed, about 91% were seen once.

The chain is built from TRBV7-2 and TRBJ1-2, with a possible D match to TRBD1 (5 bases). The origin of this receptor is a human donor with Susac syndrome. The sample comprised CD4+ T cells from PBMCs. In DNA form, the CDR3 reads TGTGCCAGCAGCCGAGGGACTCGGTCGACCGGCTACACCTTC. Its translation is CASSRGTRSTGYTF.